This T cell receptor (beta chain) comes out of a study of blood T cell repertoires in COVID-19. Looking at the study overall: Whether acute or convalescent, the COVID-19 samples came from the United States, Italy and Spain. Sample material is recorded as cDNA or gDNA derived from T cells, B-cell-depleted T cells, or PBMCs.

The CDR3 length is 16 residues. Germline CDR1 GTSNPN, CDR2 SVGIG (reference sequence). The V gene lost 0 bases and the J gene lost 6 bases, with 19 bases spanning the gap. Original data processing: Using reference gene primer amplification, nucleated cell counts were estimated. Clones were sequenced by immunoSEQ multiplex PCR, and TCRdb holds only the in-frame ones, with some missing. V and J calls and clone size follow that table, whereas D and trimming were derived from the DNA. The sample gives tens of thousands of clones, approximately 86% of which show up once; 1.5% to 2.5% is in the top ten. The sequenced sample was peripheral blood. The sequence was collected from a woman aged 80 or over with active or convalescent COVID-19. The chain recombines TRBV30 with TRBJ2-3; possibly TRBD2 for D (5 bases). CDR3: CAWSVPSHASADTQYF. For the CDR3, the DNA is TGTGCCTGGAGTGTACCTAGCCACGCGTCGGCGGATACGCAGTATTTT.